One sample yielded the 16 T cell receptor beta chains listed below, sequenced in a study of blood T cell repertoires in COVID-19 (dated by TCRdb to about 2020). Receptor libraries were prepared by the immunoSEQ multiplex PCR assay. TCRdb re-hosts the immuneACCESS table, in-frame sequences only. Its copies lack some clones; in the studies checked, an unresolved V gene accounts for under half of them, and the cause for the rest is not known. This sample holds approximately 80,000 clones; roughly 82% were observed only once. Less than 11% of the sample is taken by the ten largest. The specimen was peripheral blood. These TCRs come from a man in his sixties with acute or convalescent COVID-19.

The chain links TRBV11-2 to TRBJ2-1, with 9 bases lining up with TRBD1. The V gene's germline CDR1 is SGHAT and CDR2 FQNNGV. CDR3 size: 16 residues. V was clipped by 4 bases and J by 3 bases; unmatched bases: 7. The CDR3 sequence: CASSSRTGDNYNEQFF. Written as DNA, the CDR3 is TGTGCCAGCAGCTCCCGGACAGGGGATAACTACAATGAGCAGTTCTTC.

This rearrangement joins TRBV7-2 to TRBJ2-1; D ambiguous. Per germline, CDR1 SGHTA and CDR2 FQGNSA. Between the trimmed V and J ends, which lost 1 base and 4 bases, there was a span of 8 bases. The CDR3 spans 14 residues. The CDR3 region is CASSLERSYNEQFF. In DNA, the CDR3 is TGTGCCAGCAGCTTAGAGCGTTCTTACAATGAGCAGTTCTTC.

The rearrangement joins TRBV3-1 (or the pseudogene TRBV3-2) to TRBJ2-1; no firm D call. Germline CDR1 reads LGHDT; CDR2 reads YNNKEL (reference sequence). The CDR3 has 12 residues. Trimming left V 1 base short and J 12 bases short, with 10 bases between. CDR3 DNA: TGTGCCAGCAGCCAAGGGCTAGTAGGGCAGTTCTTC. Its translation: CASSQGLVGQFF.

V gene TRBV6-4 combines with J gene TRBJ2-1; 9 bases fit TRBD2. J was trimmed by 0 bases and V by 6 bases; bases with no gene match: 3. Germline assignment: CDR1 MRHNA and CDR2 SNTAGT. The CDR3 totals 15 residues. In DNA form, the CDR3 reads TGTGCCAGCAGAAGCGGGGGGAGCTCCTACAATGAGCAGTTCTTC. This codes for CASRSGGSSYNEQFF.

The rearrangement joins TRBV6-5 to TRBJ1-4; 7 bases align to TRBD1. The V segment lost 5 bases and the J segment 3 bases; nucleotides outside the gene matches: 6. This CDR3 has 15 amino acids. Per germline, CDR1 MNHEY and CDR2 SVGAGI. The CDR3 DNA is TGTGCCAGCAGTAGAACAGGGGTTGCTAATGAAAAACTGTTTTTT. Translating it yields CASSRTGVANEKLFF.

This clone was seen more than once but under ten times. CDR3: CASSLDGDQPQHF. The CDR3 nucleotides read TGCGCCAGCAGCCTCGACGGGGATCAGCCCCAGCATTTT. The rearrangement uses TRBV4-3 and TRBJ1-5; D gene uncertain. This CDR3 is 13 amino acids long. With 4 bases removed from V and 5 bases from J, the gap between germline ends came to 9 bases. Per germline, CDR1 LGHNA and CDR2 YSLEER.

This clone came up a few times. The CDR3 region has the DNA TGTGCCAGTAGTGTACGACAGGGGGCCTTCAATCAGCCCCAGCATTTT. Its protein is CASSVRQGAFNQPQHF. The chain employs TRBV19 and TRBJ1-5; 10 bases match TRBD1. This CDR3 has 16 amino acids. CDR1 LNHDA and CDR2 SQIVND come from the germline V gene (reference sequence). With V trimmed by 5 bases and J by 3 bases, 7 bases remained unmatched.

The V call is TRBV29-1, the J call TRBJ2-2; D gene ambiguous. Deletions cut 6 bases from V and 5 bases from J, with 7 bases between. Germline CDR1 SQVTM, CDR2 ANQGSEA. The CDR3 consists of 11 residues. The CDR3 loop is CSVESTGELFF. CDR3 DNA: TGCAGCGTGGAATCAACCGGGGAGCTGTTTTTT.

In this sample, this clone turned up once. V gene TRBV7-2 combines with J gene TRBJ1-4; D possibly corresponds to TRBD1 (6 bases). The CDR3 sequence is 14 residues long. Germline V gene sequence: CDR1 SGHTA, CDR2 FQGNSA. V gave up 6 bases and J gave up 7 bases, with 15 bases separating them. This CDR3 is CASSIGGASEKLFF. CDR3 bases: TGTGCCAGCAGTATCGGGGGGGCAAGTGAAAAACTGTTTTTT.

This chain links TRBV5-4 with TRBJ2-1; 8 bases are shared with TRBD1. Trimming at V came to 1 base and at J to 8 bases, leaving 5 bases not matched to a gene. This CDR3 is 14 amino acids long. Germline CDR1 and CDR2: SGHNT and YYREEE (reference sequence). This chain's CDR3 is CASSLQGAIYEQFF. The CDR3 DNA is TGTGCCAGCAGCTTGCAGGGGGCAATTTATGAGCAGTTCTTC.

The chain combines TRBV2 with TRBJ2-2; tentative D call: TRBD2 (5 bases). This CDR3 spans 14 amino acids. With 3 bases removed from V and 6 bases from J, the gap between germline ends came to 11 bases. Germline V lookup: CDR1 SNHLY, CDR2 FYNNEI. CDR3 DNA: TGTGCCAGCAGTGATCCGGGATCCGCCGGGGAGCTGTTTTTT. Protein: CASSDPGSAGELFF. The variable domain in full, completed from reference TRBV2 and TRBJ2-2, reads EPEVTQTPSHQVTQMGQEVILRCVPISNHLYFYWYRQILGQKVEFLVSFYNNEISEKSEIFDDQFSVERPDGSNFTLKIRSTKLEDSAMYFCASSDPGSAGELFFGEGSRLTVL.

The chain couples TRBV18 to TRBJ2-5; the match to TRBD1 covers 8 bases. Germline V gene lookup returns CDR1 KGHSH and CDR2 LQKENI. The CDR3 extends over 15 amino acids. Trimming cost V 2 bases and J 5 bases; bases outside gene matches: 7. The CDR3 nucleotides read TGTGCCAGCTCACCAGACCAGGGGGCTAGGGAGACCCAGTACTTC. As protein: CASSPDQGARETQYF.

This chain links TRBV11-3 with TRBJ2-3, with 14 bases matching TRBD2. J lost 4 bases, V lost 3 bases, and 6 bases had no gene match. Germline V lookup: CDR1 SGHNT, CDR2 YENEEA. CDR3 size: 17 residues. The CDR3: CASSLSPTSGGADTQYF. CDR3 bases: TGTGCCAGCAGCTTGAGCCCGACTAGCGGGGGGGCAGATACGCAGTATTTT.

The chain combines TRBV2 with TRBJ1-1, with D unclear. V was clipped by 11 bases and J by 5 bases, with 15 bases between them. The CDR3 runs 12 residues. CDR1 SNHLY and CDR2 FYNNEI come from the germline V gene. CDR3 loop: CAVSQRRTEAFF. CDR3 in DNA: TGTGCCGTTTCACAAAGGAGGACTGAAGCTTTCTTT.

V and J are TRBV19 and TRBJ1-1, with 9 bases aligning to TRBD1. The V gene's germline CDR1 is LNHDA and CDR2 SQIVND (reference sequence). This CDR3 region has 14 residues. Unmatched junction bases numbered 1, after V lost 3 bases and J lost 2 bases. The CDR3 reads CASSMTGGNTEAFF. Here the CDR3 DNA reads TGTGCCAGTAGTATGACAGGGGGAAACACTGAAGCTTTCTTT.

This chain uses TRBV19 with TRBJ1-2; 7 bases map to TRBD1. Germline loops: CDR1 LNHDA, CDR2 SQIVND (reference sequence). The length of the CDR3 is 15 residues. V was pared by 2 bases and J by 8 bases, with 11 bases of the junction left unmatched. The CDR3 bases are TGTGCCAGTAGTATATTCGACAGGGAATGGGACGGCTACACCTTC. Residues: CASSIFDREWDGYTF.